This TCR beta chain was recovered during a study of blood T cells in healthy people across ages. The V end lost 0 bases, the J end lost 2 bases, and 17 bases lay between the germline ends. CDR1 is MGHDK, CDR2 SYGVNS, per germline. This CDR3 has 17 residues. Combining a sample-barcoded 5' primer with a J-beta primer mix, a second PCR ran for about 7 to 11 cycles. From the 5' RACE reads, TCRdb called clonotypes with MiXCR, one entry per CDR3 protein. This sample carries about 1,600,000 distinct CDR3 sequences, roughly 40% of them seen once, and the ten largest clones take 6.5% to 10%. Sequencing was carried out using blood. The gene calls are TRBV25-1 and TRBJ2-7; D perhaps matches TRBD1 (7 bases). The TCR comes from a woman aged 18-29 years in good health. CDR3: CASSEYFRGDKPYEQYF. The CDR3 DNA is TGTGCCAGCAGTGAATACTTCAGGGGGGACAAACCCTACGAGCAGTACTTC.